The following is a T cell receptor (beta chain) sequence with its context. The V and J ends lost 2 bases and 8 bases respectively, with 6 bases between them. Germline CDR1 reads SEHNR; CDR2 reads FQNEAQ (reference sequence). The CDR3 length is 11 residues. This entry belongs to a study of shared clonotypes between healthy human individuals. The table came from immunoSEQ multiplex PCR; TCRdb's copy has only in-frame clones and leaves some out. The sample shows more than 400,000 clones, over 75% of them seen only once. About 100 million PBMCs supplied genomic DNA for unsorted samples. The genes are TRBV7-9 and TRBJ1-1; D is ambiguous. This clonotype originated in a woman aged 40 to 49 in good health. Some clones in this sample may be carry-over from other donors' samples. Sequenced material: PBMCs. The CDR3 DNA is TGTGCCAGCAGCTTAAAAAAAGAAGCTTTCTTT. Protein product: CASSLKKEAFF.